Each of the 12 T cell receptor beta chains below was sequenced from the same sample in a study of PD-L1 blockade in urothelial cancer. Sequencing was performed with immunoSEQ multiplex PCR; in TCRdb, only in-frame clones are kept and a portion is missing. Of about 76,000 clones listed, around 93% are singletons. Indicated time point: peripheral blood 6 weeks after treatment start. The source material was PBMCs, sampled around atezolizumab (anti-PD-L1) treatment. These receptors came from an elderly woman with urothelial cancer.

In the case of this clone: A junction boundary mismatches the germline segment, possibly from a read error. This chain uses TRBV9 with TRBJ1-2; 12 bases are a match to TRBD1. In germline, CDR1 is SGDLS, CDR2 YYNGEE. There are 17 residues in the CDR3. CDR3 loop: CASSPPGQGATKYGYTF. The CDR3 bases are TGTGCCAGCAGCCCTCCGGGACAGGGGGCGACTAAGTATGGCTACACCTTC.

The CDR3 DNA follows: TGTGCCAGCTCACCCGGGACAGGGTCCTACAATGAGCAGTTCTTC. Translating it yields CASSPGTGSYNEQFF. V and J are TRBV18 and TRBJ2-1; 9 bases agree with TRBD1. CDR3 length: 15 residues. Germline V gives CDR1 KGHSH, CDR2 LQKENI. Losses at the gene ends were 3 bases for V and 1 base for J; bases not matched to a gene: 1.

V and J are TRBV28 and TRBJ2-3; 7 bases agree with TRBD2. The V segment lost 5 bases and the J segment 5 bases; nucleotides outside the gene matches: 7. Germline CDR1 is MDHEN and CDR2 is SYDVKM. The CDR3 sequence is 14 residues long. CDR3 nucleotides: TGTGCCAGCAGTCCTCTCGGGAGGCAAGATACGCAGTATTTT. Its protein is CASSPLGRQDTQYF.

The rearrangement uses TRBV19 and TRBJ2-2; TRBD1 matches at 10 bases. This CDR3 region has 15 residues. Per the germline V gene, CDR1 is LNHDA and CDR2 is SQIVND (reference sequence). V trimming: 5 bases; J trimming: 5 bases; junction bases outside the gene matches: 5. CDR3 amino acids: CASSVDRGRTGELFF. CDR3 DNA sequence: TGTGCCAGTAGTGTCGACAGGGGGCGTACCGGGGAGCTGTTTTTT.

This CDR3 reads CASSLGSGYEQYF. In DNA, the CDR3 is TGTGCCAGCAGCTTAGGTAGCGGCTACGAGCAGTACTTC. This chain joins TRBV11-2 and TRBJ2-7; weak D call: TRBD2 (6 bases). This CDR3 has 13 residues. Germline V gene data show CDR1 as SGHAT and CDR2 as FQNNGV. Trimming shortened V by 1 base and J by 3 bases, and 7 bases separated the two germline ends.

The genes are TRBV6-4 and TRBJ1-5; TRBD1 is a possible D gene (5 bases). Germline loops: CDR1 MRHNA, CDR2 SNTAGT. Trimming cost V 2 bases and J 7 bases, with 9 bases left between them. The CDR3 contains 13 residues. This CDR3 reads CASSDRAGQPQHF. CDR3 coding DNA: TGTGCCAGCAGTGACAGGGCAGGGCAGCCCCAGCATTTT.

The chain links TRBV23-1 to TRBJ1-5; 8 bases are shared with TRBD1. TRBV23-1 counts as an open reading frame of uncertain function. With V trimmed by 4 bases and J by 2 bases, 10 bases remained unmatched. The CDR3 consists of 17 residues. This chain's CDR3 is CASSRRTGGIGNQPQHF. CDR3 nucleotides: TGCGCCAGCAGTCGGAGAACAGGGGGGATAGGCAATCAGCCCCAGCATTTT.

The chain combines TRBV5-1 with TRBJ2-5, with 8 bases fitting TRBD2. CDR3 length: 14 residues. V shed 4 bases, J shed 5 bases, and the junction held 7 bases outside the gene matches. Germline CDR1 and CDR2: SGHRS and YFSETQ. The CDR3 DNA follows: TGCGCCAGCAGCCCCGGGGGGGCTGGGGAGACCCAGTACTTC. Translation: CASSPGGAGETQYF.

The rearrangement uses TRBV15 and TRBJ1-4, with TRBD1 as a possible D gene (6 bases). The CDR3 is 16 residues long. Germline V gives CDR1 LNHNV, CDR2 YYDKDF (reference sequence). V was clipped by 2 bases and J by 7 bases, with 17 bases between them. CDR3 residues: CATSRLGGGVGEKLFF. The CDR3, as DNA: TGTGCCACCAGCAGATTGGGGGGGGGCGTTGGTGAAAAACTGTTTTTT.

The chain uses TRBV30 and TRBJ2-1, with unresolved D. The V gene's germline CDR1 is GTSNPN and CDR2 SVGIG (reference sequence). The CDR3 loop spans 16 amino acids. V lost 0 bases, J lost 1 base, and 13 bases lay in between. The CDR3 is CAWSVPSEWSYNEQFF. The DNA for the CDR3 is TGTGCCTGGAGTGTGCCCAGCGAGTGGTCCTACAATGAGCAGTTCTTC.

The chain has TRBV9 and TRBJ2-2; 8 bases fit TRBD1. This CDR3 comprises 15 residues. J gave up 6 bases and V 1 base, and 5 bases lay outside the gene matches. Germline V CDR1 and CDR2: SGDLS, YYNGEE. CDR3 bases: TGTGCCAGCAGCGTAAACCAGGGGGCGCCCGGGGAGCTGTTTTTT. This sequence encodes CASSVNQGAPGELFF.

The rearrangement joins TRBV5-1 to TRBJ1-2, with D unclear. The V and J ends lost 0 bases and 6 bases respectively, with 15 bases between them. CDR1 is SGHRS, CDR2 YFSETQ, per germline. The CDR3 sequence is 15 residues long. The DNA of the CDR3 is TGCGCCAGCAGCTTGGGCTTCAAGGGAGCGAATGGCTACACCTTC. It translates to CASSLGFKGANGYTF.